A single T cell receptor beta chain is shown here with its context. This sample is part of a study of technical replicates of blood from several donors. The data were produced by immunoSEQ multiplex PCR, yet TCRdb's version contains in-frame clones alone and is incomplete. Of tens of thousands of clones detected, roughly 94% appear once; the ten largest clones hold 0.2% to 0.3%. Between the trimmed V and J ends, which lost 3 bases and 2 bases, there was a span of 16 bases. Per the germline V gene, CDR1 is LGHNT and CDR2 is FRNRAP. This CDR3 spans 16 amino acids. The chain couples TRBV12-5 to TRBJ1-2; TRBD1 is a possible D gene (6 bases). The sequencing input was T cells isolated from PBMCs. The origin of this receptor is a human donor in good health. The CDR3 loop reads CASGLVLPGANYGYTF. CDR3 coding DNA: TGTGCTAGTGGTTTAGTCCTTCCAGGGGCCAACTATGGCTACACCTTC. Variable domain in full (rest from reference TRBV12-5 and TRBJ1-2): DARVTQTPRHKVTEMGQEVTMRCQPILGHNTVFWYRQTMMQGLELLAYFRNRAPLDDSGMPKDRFSAEMPDATLATLKIQPSEPRDSAVYFCASGLVLPGANYGYTFGSGTRLTVV.